This T cell receptor (beta chain) comes out of a study of T cells in Graves' hyperthyroidism and ophthalmopathy. Looked up from germline, CDR1 is MDHEN and CDR2 is SYDVKM. This CDR3 has 18 residues. V was clipped by 1 base and J by 4 bases; unmatched bases: 14. TCR beta CDR3 regions were amplified from RNA transcripts. Researchers ran a first-round RT-PCR on the TCR CDR3 using the HTBI primer set. TCRdb processed the multiplex PCR reads anew with MiXCR; each CDR3 protein has one entry. The data hold about 500,000 distinct CDR3 sequences, with roughly 15% observed a single time. Patients having uncontrolled infection, another autoimmune disease, pregnancy or lactation were not included. Using around 10 ml of fresh peripheral blood, PBMCs were prepared. This clonotype came up many times.

The material sequenced was blood. This chain connects TRBV28 to TRBJ1-2; 8 nucleotides align to TRBD1. The TCR comes from a woman in her late teens or twenties with Graves' ophthalmopathy. CDR3 residues: CASSLSRQGFLPFYGYTF. The CDR3 DNA is TGTGCCAGCAGTTTATCCCGACAGGGGTTTCTTCCATTCTATGGCTACACCTTC.